The 24 T cell receptor beta chains below were found in one sample sequenced in a study of blood T cell repertoires in COVID-19. Using immunoSEQ multiplex PCR, the repertoire was profiled, and TCRdb retains in-frame clones only, with some absent. The sample shows some 200,000 clones, more than 75% of them seen only once. Sequenced sample: peripheral blood. The receptor set was obtained from a woman in her 70s with COVID-19, enrolled during active disease.

The V gene is TRBV14, the J gene TRBJ2-7; possibly TRBD1 for D (5 bases). This CDR3 contains 15 residues. V was shortened by 1 base and J by 7 bases, with 17 bases between the two germline ends. The germline CDR1 and CDR2 sequences are SGHDN and FVKESK. The CDR3 DNA sequence: TGTGCCAGCAGCCAAGGGGGCAGAGGCGTACGAGAGCAGTACTTC. Protein: CASSQGGRGVREQYF.

The V call is TRBV15, the J call TRBJ2-1, with no clear D. CDR3 length equals 15 residues. The V end lost 1 base, the J end lost 1 base, and 8 bases lay between the germline ends. Germline assignment: CDR1 LNHNV and CDR2 YYDKDF (reference sequence). The CDR3, as DNA: TGTGCCACCAGCAGAGGGTCCGAGTCCTACAATGAGCAGTTCTTC. Translating gives CATSRGSESYNEQFF.

This clone was counted only a few times. The rearrangement uses TRBV11-2 and TRBJ1-1; D remains ambiguous. The germline V gene encodes CDR1 SGHAT and CDR2 FQNNGV. Trimming took off 1 base at V and 1 base at J, with 16 bases between the two ends. The CDR3 loop spans 17 amino acids. The CDR3 DNA follows: TGTGCCAGCAGCTTAGGAGTGATGGCAGGCTGGAACACTGAAGCTTTCTTT. Translation gives CASSLGVMAGWNTEAFF.

The chain links TRBV24-1 to TRBJ1-5; 12 bases are shared with TRBD1. The CDR3 loop spans 14 amino acids. Per the germline V gene, CDR1 is KGHDR and CDR2 is SFDVKD. Unmatched junction bases numbered 4, after V lost 9 bases and J lost 5 bases. The CDR3 bases are TGTGCCACCGCCGGGACAGGGGGCGATCAGCCCCAGCATTTT. Translation gives CATAGTGGDQPQHF.

V gene TRBV28 combines with J gene TRBJ1-3; TRBD1 aligns across 7 bases. Germline-derived CDR1 and CDR2 are MDHEN and SYDVKM. The CDR3 spans 16 residues. With 7 bases clipped from V and 5 bases from J, the junction kept 14 bases outside the gene matches. The chain's CDR3 is CASTSQREGARNTIYF. The CDR3 coding sequence is TGTGCCAGCACCTCTCAACGCGAGGGGGCCAGAAACACCATATATTTT.

The chain has TRBV19 and TRBJ1-2; D not certain. Germline CDR1 reads LNHDA; CDR2 reads SQIVND (reference sequence). This CDR3 is built from 14 residues. V lost 5 bases, J lost 4 bases, and 14 bases lay in between. The CDR3 loop is CASSHSGAIYGYTF. The DNA for the CDR3 is TGTGCCAGTAGTCATTCCGGAGCCATCTATGGCTACACCTTC.

The gene calls are TRBV6-2 or TRBV6-3 and TRBJ2-1; D is possibly TRBD2 (6 bases). This CDR3 has 14 residues. Trimming removed 0 bases at V and 12 bases at J, with 15 bases between. CDR1 MNHEY and CDR2 SVGEGT come from the germline V gene. The CDR3 region is CASSYSQDWRGQFF. CDR3 DNA sequence: TGTGCCAGCAGTTACTCCCAGGACTGGAGGGGGCAGTTCTTC.

The chain links TRBV30 to TRBJ1-2; D not certain. CDR3 size: 11 residues. The ends were cut back, 0 bases at V and 14 bases at J, with 13 bases in the middle. Germline-derived CDR1 and CDR2 are GTSNPN and SVGIG (reference sequence). Here the CDR3 DNA reads TGTGCCTGGAGTGTGCAATACGGGTCAACCTTC. Amino acid sequence: CAWSVQYGSTF.

The chain couples TRBV19 to TRBJ1-5, with D perhaps TRBD1 (6 bases). CDR1 is LNHDA, CDR2 SQIVND, per germline (reference sequence). Trimming cost V 5 bases and J 2 bases, with 22 bases left between them. This CDR3 spans 18 amino acids. CDR3 in amino acids: CASSPGGAGYFGNQPQHF. The CDR3 DNA sequence: TGTGCCAGTAGTCCGGGGGGGGCCGGATATTTTGGCAATCAGCCCCAGCATTTT.

The gene calls are TRBV2 and TRBJ2-2, with 8 bases aligning to TRBD1. Losses at the gene ends were 6 bases for V and 4 bases for J; bases not matched to a gene: 7. The CDR3 runs to 15 residues. Looked up from germline, CDR1 is SNHLY and CDR2 is FYNNEI. The CDR3 loop is CASRSGTGSTGELFF. DNA of the CDR3: TGTGCCAGCAGGTCCGGGACAGGTAGCACCGGGGAGCTGTTTTTT.

This clone was seen once. The gene calls are TRBV18 and TRBJ2-1; 9 bases fit TRBD2. J was trimmed by 8 bases and V by 6 bases; bases with no gene match: 11. Germline V gene data show CDR1 as KGHSH and CDR2 as LQKENI. CDR3 size: 15 residues. The CDR3 DNA reads TGTGCCAGCTCGAGGGGAGCGGGAGGCGAATATGAGCAGTTCTTC. Translating gives CASSRGAGGEYEQFF.

The chain joins TRBV28 to TRBJ1-5, with D maybe TRBD1 (6 bases). The CDR3 loop spans 16 amino acids. Germline loops: CDR1 MDHEN, CDR2 SYDVKM. The V and J ends lost 1 base and 0 bases respectively, with 10 bases between them. DNA for the CDR3: TGTGCCAGCAGTTTATACCAGGGGTATAGCAATCAGCCCCAGCATTTT. It encodes CASSLYQGYSNQPQHF.

The chain is built from TRBV3-1 (or the pseudogene TRBV3-2) and TRBJ2-3, with TRBD1 as a possible D gene (6 bases). The CDR3 is made up of 15 amino acids. Trimming removed 4 bases from V and 1 base from J, with 12 bases in between. Germline loops: CDR1 LGHDT, CDR2 YNNKEL (reference sequence). This CDR3 is CASSLRTVRTDTQYF. The CDR3 DNA follows: TGTGCCAGCAGCCTTAGGACAGTTCGCACAGATACGCAGTATTTT.

V and J are TRBV5-4 and TRBJ2-1; 13 bases are a match to TRBD2. CDR3 length: 16 residues. With V trimmed by 4 bases and J by 9 bases, 10 bases remained unmatched. Germline V gene sequence: CDR1 SGHNT, CDR2 YYREEE (reference sequence). As DNA, the CDR3 is TGTGCCAGCAGCCGAAGACTAGCGGGAGGTATCGGTGAGCAGTTCTTC. It translates to CASSRRLAGGIGEQFF.

This clone has at least ten counts. The gene calls are TRBV7-9 and TRBJ2-2; 7 nucleotides agree with TRBD2. Germline lookup yields CDR1 SEHNR and CDR2 FQNEAQ (reference sequence). The ends lost 3 bases at V and 6 bases at J; junction bases unmatched: 10. This CDR3 has 16 amino acids. The CDR3 spells CASSFLGGRMAGELFF. DNA of the CDR3: TGTGCCAGCAGCTTTCTAGGCGGGAGAATGGCCGGGGAGCTGTTTTTT.

The chain has TRBV29-1 and TRBJ1-2; 7 bases agree with TRBD1. Trimming took 6 bases from V and 7 from J; bases not matched to a gene: 8. CDR1 is SQVTM and CDR2 is ANQGSEA in the germline V gene. This CDR3 region has 12 residues. The CDR3 loop reads CSVSDRVSGYTF. CDR3 DNA: TGCAGCGTGTCCGACAGGGTGTCTGGCTACACCTTC.

This chain connects TRBV5-1 to TRBJ2-5; perhaps TRBD1 as D (6 bases). V lost 4 bases and J lost 5, with 18 bases in between. The CDR3 runs 15 residues. Germline V gene lookup returns CDR1 SGHRS and CDR2 YFSETQ. CDR3 loop: CASSPGGQGKETQYF. The CDR3 region has the DNA TGCGCCAGCAGCCCTGGGGGCCAGGGGAAGGAGACCCAGTACTTC.

The chain links TRBV29-1 to TRBJ2-7, with TRBD1 matching over 9 bases. Germline loops: CDR1 SQVTM, CDR2 ANQGSEA. CDR3 length equals 13 residues. V was clipped by 2 bases and J by 3 bases; unmatched bases: 2. The CDR3 protein is CSVESTGGYEQYF. The CDR3 DNA is TGCAGCGTTGAATCGACAGGGGGCTACGAGCAGTACTTC.

The genes are TRBV27 and TRBJ1-2, with D perhaps matching TRBD1 (6 bases). V was shortened by 2 bases and J by 4 bases, with 14 bases between the two germline ends. The CDR3 is made up of 15 amino acids. CDR1 is MNHEY and CDR2 is SMNVEV in the germline V gene (reference sequence). CDR3 sequence (DNA): TGTGCCAGCAGTTTAGACAGGCAGGGCCCCTATGGCTACACCTTC. Its protein is CASSLDRQGPYGYTF.

This chain joins TRBV5-4 and TRBJ2-2; D possibly corresponds to TRBD2 (6 bases). V dropped 5 bases and J dropped 4 bases, with 12 bases sitting between them. The CDR3 is 14 amino acids. Germline values: CDR1 SGHNT, CDR2 YYREEE (reference sequence). The CDR3 sequence is CASSTGGATGELFF. DNA for the CDR3: TGTGCCAGCAGTACCGGGGGAGCCACCGGGGAGCTGTTTTTT.

This clone was counted once. The J gene is TRBJ2-3, the V gene TRBV5-4, with a possible D match to TRBD2 (5 bases). V lost 4 bases, J lost 6 bases, and 15 bases lay in between. There are 14 residues in the CDR3. Looked up from germline, CDR1 is SGHNT and CDR2 is YYREEE (reference sequence). The CDR3 loop reads CASSPREGEDTQYF. As DNA, the CDR3 is TGTGCCAGCAGCCCACGGGAAGGTGAGGATACGCAGTATTTT.

The V call is TRBV5-4, the J call TRBJ2-1; the match to TRBD2 covers 8 bases. This CDR3 is built from 15 residues. The V gene end was trimmed by 2 bases and the J gene end by 0 bases; junction bases not matched to a gene: 1. Germline-derived CDR1 and CDR2 are SGHNT and YYREEE (reference sequence). CDR3 amino acids: CASSFSGSSYNEQFF. CDR3 nucleotides: TGTGCCAGCAGCTTCAGCGGGAGCTCCTACAATGAGCAGTTCTTC.

This chain uses TRBV3-1 (or the pseudogene TRBV3-2) with TRBJ1-2; D is uncertain. Germline loops: CDR1 LGHDT, CDR2 YNNKEL (reference sequence). Trimming stripped 0 bases from V and 4 bases from J, with 9 bases between. CDR3 length equals 14 residues. The CDR3 loop is CASSQDAGLYGYTF. The DNA of the CDR3 is TGTGCCAGCAGCCAAGATGCAGGACTCTATGGCTACACCTTC.

In its sample, this clone was seen once. The chain recombines TRBV5-1 with TRBJ2-2, with a weak D call TRBD1 (5 bases). Per the germline V gene, CDR1 is SGHRS and CDR2 is YFSETQ. The CDR3 totals 14 residues. V was clipped by 4 bases and J by 0 bases, with 7 bases between them. Here the CDR3 reads CASSRQPNTGELFF. CDR3 coding DNA: TGCGCCAGCAGCCGACAGCCGAACACCGGGGAGCTGTTTTTT.